The 25 T cell receptor beta chains presented below share a single source sample, sequenced in a study of cytomegalovirus exposure and HLA in healthy donors. It was with 60 Vbeta and 13 Jbeta primers that the PCR ran. TCRdb's copy holds only in-frame clones and misses some; the assay was immunoSEQ multiplex PCR. This table has about 110,000 clones, more than 60% appearing once. Sequenced material: PBMCs. The receptors were gathered from a middle-aged man in good health and CMV-seronegative.

The chain carries TRBV7-2 and TRBJ2-7, with 11 bases identical to TRBD2. This CDR3 contains 16 residues. The germline gives CDR1 SGHTA, CDR2 FQGNSA. The V and J ends lost 1 base and 4 bases, in that order; junction bases with no gene match: 6. The CDR3, as DNA: TGTGCCAGCAGCTTAGGAGGTAGCGGGGGGGGTTACGAGCAGTACTTC. Amino acid sequence: CASSLGGSGGGYEQYF.

The chain's CDR3 is CASWGTGLSGNTIYF. The CDR3 region has the DNA TGTGCCAGCTGGGGGACAGGGCTTTCTGGAAACACCATATATTTT. The chain carries TRBV6-1 and TRBJ1-3, with TRBD1 identical over 9 bases. This CDR3 comprises 15 residues. Trimming at V came to 8 bases and at J to 1 base, leaving 6 bases not matched to a gene. Germline CDR1 is MNHNS and CDR2 is SASEGT.

V and J are TRBV7-9 and TRBJ2-7; TRBD1 matches 7 bases. Germline lookup yields CDR1 SEHNR and CDR2 FQNEAQ (reference sequence). Trimming at V came to 4 bases and at J to 13 bases, leaving 7 bases not matched to a gene. This CDR3 has 11 amino acids. The CDR3: CASSSPGTDYF. In nucleotides, the CDR3 is TGTGCCAGCAGCTCACCCGGGACAGATTACTTC.

The chain carries TRBV19 and TRBJ1-6, with 7 bases identical to TRBD1. The CDR3 loop spans 17 amino acids. Germline V gene sequence: CDR1 LNHDA, CDR2 SQIVND (reference sequence). With 3 bases clipped from V and 9 bases from J, the junction kept 14 bases outside the gene matches. The CDR3, as DNA: TGTGCCAGTAGTATCACCCCTTACAGGGGCCGGGCTTCACCCCTCCACTTT. Protein sequence: CASSITPYRGRASPLHF.

The rearrangement uses TRBV5-8 and TRBJ2-1; D is perhaps TRBD2 (5 bases). The germline gives CDR1 SGHTS, CDR2 YDEGEE. V dropped 2 bases and J dropped 0 bases, with 15 bases sitting between them. The CDR3 has 17 residues. The CDR3 region is CASSFYKTTSSYNEQFF. The CDR3 region has the DNA TGTGCCAGCAGCTTTTACAAGACTACTAGCTCCTACAATGAGCAGTTCTTC. The variable domain in full, completed from reference TRBV5-8 and TRBJ2-1, reads EAGVTQSPTHLIKTRGQQATLRCSPISGHTSVYWYQQALGLGLQFLLWYDEGEERNRGNFPPRFSGRQFPNYSSELNVNALELEDSALYLCASSFYKTTSSYNEQFFGPGTRLTVL.

The V call is TRBV4-2, the J call TRBJ1-5; 8 nucleotides align to TRBD1. Losses at the gene ends were 3 bases for V and 6 bases for J; bases not matched to a gene: 10. The CDR3 loop spans 16 amino acids. CDR1 and CDR2 (germline): LGHNA, YNFKEQ. DNA for the CDR3: TGTGCCAGCAGCCAGTCTCAGGGGGCGCGGGTTCAGCCCCAGCATTTT. Protein sequence: CASSQSQGARVQPQHF.

The V call is TRBV4-1, the J call TRBJ2-1, with 7 bases fitting TRBD1. This CDR3 is 15 amino acids long. After removal of 1 base from V and 8 bases from J, the junction contained 8 bases not matched to a gene. Germline V gene sequence: CDR1 MGHRA, CDR2 YSYEKL. This chain's CDR3 is CASSQGQGNLYEQFF. In DNA form, the CDR3 reads TGCGCCAGCAGCCAAGGACAGGGAAACTTGTATGAGCAGTTCTTC.

This clone appeared a single time. This chain uses TRBV10-3 with TRBJ2-3; 16 positions agree with TRBD2. The J segment lost 4 bases and the V segment lost 4 bases, leaving 11 bases of the junction unmatched. Germline loops: CDR1 ENHRY, CDR2 SYGVKD. The CDR3 contains 19 residues. The CDR3 coding sequence is TGTGCCATCAGTGGTCCCGGGACTAGCGGGGGGGTCAGGTCAGATACGCAGTATTTT. Translation: CAISGPGTSGGVRSDTQYF.

The J gene is TRBJ2-5, the V gene TRBV5-1; 11 nucleotides match TRBD1. This CDR3 has 14 amino acids. The trim removed 3 bases at V and 13 bases at J, leaving 11 bases unmatched. The germline gives CDR1 SGHRS, CDR2 YFSETQ. CDR3 sequence: CASSSQGQGAGGYF. CDR3 DNA: TGCGCCAGCAGCTCCCAAGGACAGGGGGCAGGGGGGTACTTC. Filled out from reference TRBV5-1 and TRBJ2-5, the complete variable domain reads KAGVTQTPRYLIKTRGQQVTLSCSPISGHRSVSWYQQTPGQGLQFLFEYFSETQRNKGNFPGRFSGRQFSNSRSEMNVSTLELGDSALYLCASSSQGQGAGGYFGPGTRLLVL.

The rearrangement links TRBV11-2 to TRBJ1-4, with 7 bases aligning to TRBD1. Trimming removed 7 bases from V and 5 bases from J; junction bases left unmatched: 10. The germline V gene has CDR1 SGHAT and CDR2 FQNNGV. The CDR3 is 15 residues long. CDR3 sequence reads: CASKNSGTVNEKLFF. CDR3 nucleotides: TGTGCCAGCAAGAATAGTGGGACAGTAAATGAAAAACTGTTTTTT.

The chain uses TRBV5-1 and TRBJ1-1; 7 bases are shared with TRBD1. CDR3 length: 15 residues. Germline V gene lookup returns CDR1 SGHRS and CDR2 YFSETQ. The V segment lost 0 bases and the J segment 4 bases; nucleotides outside the gene matches: 6. DNA for the CDR3: TGCGCCAGCAGCTTGGGCCAGGGGGTTGGCACTGAAGCTTTCTTT. Protein: CASSLGQGVGTEAFF.

The V call is TRBV19, the J call TRBJ2-2; 7 bases match TRBD1. Trimming cost V 5 bases and J 1 base; bases outside gene matches: 7. Germline-derived CDR1 and CDR2 are LNHDA and SQIVND (reference sequence). This CDR3 is 16 amino acids long. This CDR3 reads CASSGERTGNTGELFF. CDR3 DNA: TGTGCCAGTAGTGGAGAGAGGACAGGGAACACCGGGGAGCTGTTTTTT.

The rearrangement links TRBV7-2 to TRBJ2-5, with a tentative D call TRBD2 (5 bases). The CDR3 spans 14 residues. The germline V gene has CDR1 SGHTA and CDR2 FQGNSA. The V and J ends lost 3 bases and 7 bases respectively, with 15 bases between them. CDR3 nucleotide sequence: TGTGCCAGCAGCTTCCCGGGGATAGAAGTGACCCAGTACTTC. Residues: CASSFPGIEVTQYF.

The V call is TRBV18, the J call TRBJ1-1; tentatively, D is TRBD1 (6 bases). The CDR3 is made up of 16 amino acids. V lost 6 bases and J 5 bases, leaving 22 bases between the germline ends. Germline CDR1 reads KGHSH; CDR2 reads LQKENI. CDR3 bases: TGTGCCAGCTCGACCTCCGGGACACCAAGGGAGACTGAAGCTTTCTTT. It codes for CASSTSGTPRETEAFF.

This clone has just a few counts. V and J are TRBV7-2 and TRBJ1-4; D not certain. From germline, CDR1 is SGHTA and CDR2 FQGNSA. This CDR3 is built from 13 residues. Trimming took 2 bases from V and 14 from J, leaving 15 bases between them. CDR3 bases: TGTGCCAGCAGCTTAAATCGGGAGGGAGTGCTGTTTTTT. Protein sequence: CASSLNREGVLFF.

This sequence joins TRBV5-1 and TRBJ1-1; TRBD1 is a possible D gene (5 bases). Germline CDR1 is SGHRS and CDR2 is YFSETQ. V lost 0 bases, J lost 2 bases, and 14 bases lay in between. This CDR3 is 16 amino acids long. The CDR3 loop is CASSLGQTDPNTEAFF. The CDR3 nucleotides are TGCGCCAGCAGCTTGGGACAGACGGACCCTAACACTGAAGCTTTCTTT.

The chain is built from TRBV6-1 and TRBJ2-3; 7 bases match TRBD2. V lost 8 bases to trimming and J lost 6 bases; unmatched junction nucleotides: 14. Germline values: CDR1 MNHNS, CDR2 SASEGT. This CDR3 comprises 15 residues. Here the CDR3 DNA reads TGTGCCAGCGGCTTGTTTGGGGGGGAAGGGGATACGCAGTATTTT. It encodes CASGLFGGEGDTQYF.

The chain joins TRBV27 to TRBJ1-5, with 8 nucleotides matching TRBD1. This CDR3 has 16 amino acids. The germline V gene encodes CDR1 MNHEY and CDR2 SMNVEV (reference sequence). The V gene end was trimmed by 6 bases and the J gene end by 3 bases; junction bases not matched to a gene: 10. The CDR3 DNA sequence: TGTGCCAGCAGGCAGGGGGCCCCTGCGGACAATCAGCCCCAGCATTTT. Residues: CASRQGAPADNQPQHF.

This clone has a handful of counts. V and J are TRBV6-4 and TRBJ2-7; 7 bases are a match to TRBD1. The germline gives CDR1 MRHNA, CDR2 SNTAGT. V trimming: 6 bases; J trimming: 1 base; junction bases outside the gene matches: 12. The CDR3 is 16 residues long. CDR3 DNA: TGTGCCAGCAGCTTAGCTCCGGGACAGACGTCCTACGAGCAGTACTTC. It is translated as CASSLAPGQTSYEQYF.

The V and J genes are TRBV5-1 and TRBJ2-1, with 7 bases identical to TRBD2. V was clipped by 1 base and J by 6 bases; unmatched bases: 10. The germline gives CDR1 SGHRS, CDR2 YFSETQ. The CDR3 has 16 amino acids. The CDR3 reads CASSLHGDYKGNEQFF. DNA for the CDR3: TGCGCCAGCAGCTTGCACGGGGACTATAAAGGCAATGAGCAGTTCTTC.

This clone was found once. The rearrangement uses TRBV10-3 and TRBJ2-7; 7 nucleotides agree with TRBD1. The CDR3 covers 13 residues. After removal of 10 bases from V and 3 bases from J, the junction contained 9 bases not matched to a gene. The germline V gene encodes CDR1 ENHRY and CDR2 SYGVKD. Here the CDR3 reads CATRGQEFYEQYF. CDR3 coding DNA: TGTGCCACCCGCGGACAGGAGTTCTACGAGCAGTACTTC.

The chain joins TRBV6-6 to TRBJ2-1; TRBD1 is a possible D gene (6 bases). Germline-derived CDR1 and CDR2 are MNHNY and SVGAGI (reference sequence). The CDR3 totals 12 residues. Between the trimmed V and J ends, which lost 4 bases and 7 bases, there was a span of 8 bases. CDR3 amino acids: CASSLQGNEQFF. The CDR3 region has the DNA TGTGCCAGCAGTTTACAGGGTAATGAGCAGTTCTTC.

The rearrangement uses TRBV6-1 and TRBJ2-2; D is possibly TRBD2 (7 bases). The V and J ends lost 4 bases and 2 bases respectively, with 17 bases between them. The CDR3 length is 17 residues. CDR1 and CDR2 from the germline V gene are MNHNS and SASEGT. CDR3 in DNA: TGTGCCAGCAGTGCCCTGGGGGGCGGGGGAAACACCGGGGAGCTGTTTTTT. Protein product: CASSALGGGGNTGELFF.

The chain is built from TRBV5-1 and TRBJ2-7; a weak D match, TRBD1 (6 bases). The CDR3 totals 14 residues. Trimming stripped 4 bases from V and 0 bases from J, with 11 bases between. Looked up from germline, CDR1 is SGHRS and CDR2 is YFSETQ. In nucleotides, the CDR3 is TGCGCCAGCAGCAGAGAGACAGGCTCCTACGAGCAGTACTTC. It encodes CASSRETGSYEQYF.

This clone was found a few times. The genes are TRBV10-1 and TRBJ2-1; D might be TRBD2 (6 bases). This CDR3 contains 16 residues. Germline V gives CDR1 WNHNN, CDR2 SYGVQD (reference sequence). V was pared by 0 bases and J by 4 bases, with 13 bases between. For the CDR3, the DNA is TGCGCCAGCAGTGAGTCCAGAGCGGGCCTATACAATGAGCAGTTCTTC. Amino acids: CASSESRAGLYNEQFF.